This TCR beta chain appears in the sequencing data of a study of read filtering for tumor transcriptome and immune sequencing. Study context: DNase treatment preceded whole-transcriptome library preparation. TCR-mapped reads were about 4 to 11 million with IR-seq versus roughly 80 to 1273 with RNA-seq.

From roughly 390 ng of RNA, a library with molecular barcoded alpha/delta and beta/gamma adaptors was made. In TCRdb, the reads were re-called with MiXCR into one record per CDR3 protein. The sample lists roughly 130,000 distinct CDR3 sequences, 13% occurring once. V lost 6 bases and J lost 5, with 16 bases in between. The CDR3 extends over 13 amino acids. CDR1 is DFQATT and CDR2 is SNEGSKA in the germline V gene (reference sequence). This clonotype was detected many times. The chain carries TRBV20-1 and TRBJ1-2; weak D call: TRBD1 (5 bases). Sequences were obtained from a population of CD138-negative cells sorted from bone marrow. This TCR came from a donor at least 40 years old with multiple myeloma. CDR3 in DNA: TGCAGTGCACCTTTTCAGGGCGGATATGGCTACACCTTC. It specifies CSAPFQGGYGYTF.